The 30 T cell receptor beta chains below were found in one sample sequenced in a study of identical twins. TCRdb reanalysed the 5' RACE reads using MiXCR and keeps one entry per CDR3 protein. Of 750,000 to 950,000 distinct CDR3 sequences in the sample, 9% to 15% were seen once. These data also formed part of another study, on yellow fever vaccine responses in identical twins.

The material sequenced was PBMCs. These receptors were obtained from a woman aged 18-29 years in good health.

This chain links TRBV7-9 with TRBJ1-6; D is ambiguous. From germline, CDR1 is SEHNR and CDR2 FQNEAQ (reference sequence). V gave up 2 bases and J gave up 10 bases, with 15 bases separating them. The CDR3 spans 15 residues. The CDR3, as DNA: TGTGCCAGCAGCTTAACCCCGAAGTTAGAATCACCCCTCCACTTT. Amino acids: CASSLTPKLESPLHF.

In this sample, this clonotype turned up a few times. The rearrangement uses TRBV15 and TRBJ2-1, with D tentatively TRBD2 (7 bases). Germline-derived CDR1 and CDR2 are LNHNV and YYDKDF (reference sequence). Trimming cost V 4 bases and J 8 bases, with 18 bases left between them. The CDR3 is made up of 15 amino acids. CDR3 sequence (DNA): TGTGCCACCAGCACCCTTGCGGGGGCTTATGATGAGCAGTTCTTC. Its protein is CATSTLAGAYDEQFF.

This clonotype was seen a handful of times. CDR3 DNA: TGCGCCAGCAGCTATACAGGGTCCACCGGGGAGCTGTTTTTT. Protein product: CASSYTGSTGELFF. The V gene is TRBV5-1, the J gene TRBJ2-2; maybe TRBD1 (6 bases). This CDR3 region has 14 residues. Germline V gives CDR1 SGHRS, CDR2 YFSETQ. Deletions cut 3 bases from V and 4 bases from J, with 10 bases between.

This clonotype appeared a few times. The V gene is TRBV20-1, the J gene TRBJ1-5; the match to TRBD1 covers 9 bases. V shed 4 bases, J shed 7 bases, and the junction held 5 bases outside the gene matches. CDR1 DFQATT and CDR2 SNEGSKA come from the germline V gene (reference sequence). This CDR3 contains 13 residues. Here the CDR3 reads CSATRTGVQPQHF. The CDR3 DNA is TGCAGTGCTACTCGGACAGGGGTCCAGCCCCAGCATTTT.

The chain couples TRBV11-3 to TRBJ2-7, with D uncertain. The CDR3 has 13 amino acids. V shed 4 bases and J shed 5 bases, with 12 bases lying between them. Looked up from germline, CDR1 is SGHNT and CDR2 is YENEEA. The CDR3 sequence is CASSYGASNEQYF. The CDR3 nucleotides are TGTGCCAGCAGCTATGGAGCCAGTAACGAGCAGTACTTC.

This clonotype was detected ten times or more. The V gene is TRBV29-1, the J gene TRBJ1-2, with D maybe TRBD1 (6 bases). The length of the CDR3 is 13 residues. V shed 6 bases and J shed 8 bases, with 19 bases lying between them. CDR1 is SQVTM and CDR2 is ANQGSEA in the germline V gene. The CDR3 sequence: CSVEGTNKRGYTF. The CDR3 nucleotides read TGCAGCGTGGAGGGGACAAATAAGAGGGGCTACACCTTC. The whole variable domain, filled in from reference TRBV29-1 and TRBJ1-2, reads SAVISQKPSRDICQRGTSLTIQCQVDSQVTMMFWYRQQPGQSLTLIATANQGSEATYESGFVIDKFPISRPNLTFSTLTVSNMSPEDSSIYLCSVEGTNKRGYTFGSGTRLTVV.

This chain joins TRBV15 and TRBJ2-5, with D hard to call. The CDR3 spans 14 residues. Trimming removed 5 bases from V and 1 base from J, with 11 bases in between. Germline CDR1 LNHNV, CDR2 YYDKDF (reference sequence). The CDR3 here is CATSAQARQETQYF. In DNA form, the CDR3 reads TGTGCCACCAGCGCCCAGGCACGCCAAGAGACCCAGTACTTC.

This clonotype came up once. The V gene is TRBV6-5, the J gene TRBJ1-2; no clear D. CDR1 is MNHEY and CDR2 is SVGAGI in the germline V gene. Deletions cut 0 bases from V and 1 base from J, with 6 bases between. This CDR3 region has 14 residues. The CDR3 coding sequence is TGTGCCAGCAGTTACTCACCGGTTAACTATGGCTACACCTTC. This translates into CASSYSPVNYGYTF.

CDR3 nucleotides: TGTGCCAGCAGCCCGGGACAGGGTATGGCAGAGACCCAGTACTTC. This encodes CASSPGQGMAETQYF. The genes are TRBV4-2 and TRBJ2-5; 9 bases are shared with TRBD1. The V and J ends lost 4 bases and 4 bases, in that order; junction bases with no gene match: 7. The CDR3 runs 15 residues. Looked up from germline, CDR1 is LGHNA and CDR2 is YNFKEQ.

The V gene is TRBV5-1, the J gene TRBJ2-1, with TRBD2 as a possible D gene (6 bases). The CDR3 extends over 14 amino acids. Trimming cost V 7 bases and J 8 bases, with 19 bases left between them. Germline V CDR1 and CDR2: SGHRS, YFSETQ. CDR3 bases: TGCGCCAGCGGCGGGGCTAGCTCCAGGGATGAGCAGTTCTTC. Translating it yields CASGGASSRDEQFF.

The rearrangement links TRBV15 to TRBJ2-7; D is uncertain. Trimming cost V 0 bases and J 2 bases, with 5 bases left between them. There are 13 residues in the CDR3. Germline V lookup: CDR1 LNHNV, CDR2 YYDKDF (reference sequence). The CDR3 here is CATSRDLAYEQYF. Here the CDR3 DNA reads TGTGCCACCAGCAGAGATCTCGCCTACGAGCAGTACTTC.

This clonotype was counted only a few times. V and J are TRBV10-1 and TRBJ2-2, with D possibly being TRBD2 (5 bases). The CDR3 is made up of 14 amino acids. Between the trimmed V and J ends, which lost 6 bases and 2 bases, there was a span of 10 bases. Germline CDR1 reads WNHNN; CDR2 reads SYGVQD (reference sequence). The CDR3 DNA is TGCGCCAGCAGCTCCGGGATTAACACCGGGGAGCTGTTTTTT. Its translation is CASSSGINTGELFF.

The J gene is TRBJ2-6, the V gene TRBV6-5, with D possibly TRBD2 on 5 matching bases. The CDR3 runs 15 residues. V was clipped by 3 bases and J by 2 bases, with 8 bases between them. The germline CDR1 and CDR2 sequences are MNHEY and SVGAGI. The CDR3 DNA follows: TGTGCCAGCAGTTATCGAGGGACTGGGGCCAACGTCCTGACTTTC. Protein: CASSYRGTGANVLTF.

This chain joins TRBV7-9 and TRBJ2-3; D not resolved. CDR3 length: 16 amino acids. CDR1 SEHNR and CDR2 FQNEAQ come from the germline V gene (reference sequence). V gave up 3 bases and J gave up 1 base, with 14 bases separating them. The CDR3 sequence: CASSFSPFGGTDTQYF. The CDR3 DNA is TGTGCCAGCAGCTTCTCCCCGTTTGGGGGCACAGATACGCAGTATTTT.

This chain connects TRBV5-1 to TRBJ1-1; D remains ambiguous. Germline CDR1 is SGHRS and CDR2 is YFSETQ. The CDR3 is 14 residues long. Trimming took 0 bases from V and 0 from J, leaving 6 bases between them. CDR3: CASSLVVMNTEAFF. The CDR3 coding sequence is TGCGCCAGCAGCTTGGTCGTCATGAACACTGAAGCTTTCTTT.

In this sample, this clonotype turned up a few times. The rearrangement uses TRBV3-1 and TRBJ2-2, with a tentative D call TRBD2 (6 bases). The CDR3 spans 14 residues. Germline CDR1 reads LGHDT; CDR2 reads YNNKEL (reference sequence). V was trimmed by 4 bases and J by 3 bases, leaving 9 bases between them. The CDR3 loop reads CASSRGDYTGELFF. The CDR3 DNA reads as TGTGCCAGCAGCCGGGGGGATTACACCGGGGAGCTGTTTTTT.

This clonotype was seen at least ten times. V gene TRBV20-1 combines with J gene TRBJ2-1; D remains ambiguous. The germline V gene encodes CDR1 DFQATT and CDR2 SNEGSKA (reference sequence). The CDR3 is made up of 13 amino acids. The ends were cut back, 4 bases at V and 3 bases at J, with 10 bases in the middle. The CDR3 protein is CSANEAYYNEQFF. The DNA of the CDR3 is TGCAGTGCTAACGAGGCGTACTACAATGAGCAGTTCTTC.

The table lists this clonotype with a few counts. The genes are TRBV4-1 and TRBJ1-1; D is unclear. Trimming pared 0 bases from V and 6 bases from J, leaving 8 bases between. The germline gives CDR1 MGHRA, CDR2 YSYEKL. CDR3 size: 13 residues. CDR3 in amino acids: CASSQEIGAEAFF. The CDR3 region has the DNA TGCGCCAGCAGCCAAGAGATTGGGGCTGAAGCTTTCTTT.

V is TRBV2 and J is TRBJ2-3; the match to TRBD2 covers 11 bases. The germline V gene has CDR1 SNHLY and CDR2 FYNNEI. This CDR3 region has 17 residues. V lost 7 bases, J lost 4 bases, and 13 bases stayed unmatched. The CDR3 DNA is TGTGCCAGCAAGAAGCTCTCTAGCGGGAGGAGGTCAGATACGCAGTATTTT. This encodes CASKKLSSGRRSDTQYF.

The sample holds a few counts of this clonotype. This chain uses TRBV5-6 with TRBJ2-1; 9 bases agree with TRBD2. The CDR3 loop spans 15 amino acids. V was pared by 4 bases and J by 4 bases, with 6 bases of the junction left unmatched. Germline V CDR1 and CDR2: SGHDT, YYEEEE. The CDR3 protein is CASSPAAGGYNEQFF. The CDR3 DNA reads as TGTGCCAGCAGCCCGGCTGCGGGAGGGTACAATGAGCAGTTCTTC.

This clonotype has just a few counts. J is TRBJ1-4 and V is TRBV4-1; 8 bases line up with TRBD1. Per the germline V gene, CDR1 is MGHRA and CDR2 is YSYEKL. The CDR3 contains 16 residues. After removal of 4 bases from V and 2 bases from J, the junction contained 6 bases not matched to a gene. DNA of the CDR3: TGCGCCAGCAGCCGTTTGGGGACAGGTACTAATGAAAAACTGTTTTTT. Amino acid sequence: CASSRLGTGTNEKLFF.

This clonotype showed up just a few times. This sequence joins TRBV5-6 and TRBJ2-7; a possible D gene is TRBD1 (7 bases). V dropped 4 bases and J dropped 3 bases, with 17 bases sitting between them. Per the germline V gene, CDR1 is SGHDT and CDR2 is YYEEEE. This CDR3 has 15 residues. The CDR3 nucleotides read TGTGCCAGCAGCGGAGGGACAGCACTTATCTACGAGCAGTACTTC. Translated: CASSGGTALIYEQYF.

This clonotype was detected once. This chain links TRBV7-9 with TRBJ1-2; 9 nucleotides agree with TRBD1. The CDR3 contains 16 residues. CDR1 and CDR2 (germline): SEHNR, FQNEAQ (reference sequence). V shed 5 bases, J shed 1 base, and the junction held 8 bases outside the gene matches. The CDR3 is CASSADRGWDNYGYTF. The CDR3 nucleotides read TGTGCCAGCAGCGCTGACAGGGGGTGGGATAACTATGGCTACACCTTC.

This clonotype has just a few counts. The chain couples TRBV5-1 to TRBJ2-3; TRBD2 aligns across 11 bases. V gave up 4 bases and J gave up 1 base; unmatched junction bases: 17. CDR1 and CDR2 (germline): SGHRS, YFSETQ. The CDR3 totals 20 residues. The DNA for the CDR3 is TGCGCCAGCAGCCGCACCTCTACTAGCGGGAGCGTTTTAGGCACAGATACGCAGTATTTT. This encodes CASSRTSTSGSVLGTDTQYF.

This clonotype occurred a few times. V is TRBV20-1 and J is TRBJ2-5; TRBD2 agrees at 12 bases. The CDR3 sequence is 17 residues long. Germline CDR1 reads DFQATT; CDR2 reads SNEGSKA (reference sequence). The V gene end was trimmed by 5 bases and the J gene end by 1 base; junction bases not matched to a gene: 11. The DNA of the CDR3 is TGCAGTGCTGAAAGACTAGCGGGAGTTTATTTCCAAGAGACCCAGTACTTC. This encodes CSAERLAGVYFQETQYF.

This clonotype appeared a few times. Written as DNA, the CDR3 is TGTGCCAGCAGCCCGCGGGGTCCGGGGTCCTACAATGAGCAGTTCTTC. It yields the protein CASSPRGPGSYNEQFF. The V gene is TRBV3-1, the J gene TRBJ2-1; tentative D call: TRBD2 (6 bases). The V gene's germline CDR1 is LGHDT and CDR2 YNNKEL (reference sequence). The CDR3 length is 16 residues. The V end was cut by 4 bases, the J end by 1 base, with 14 bases between.

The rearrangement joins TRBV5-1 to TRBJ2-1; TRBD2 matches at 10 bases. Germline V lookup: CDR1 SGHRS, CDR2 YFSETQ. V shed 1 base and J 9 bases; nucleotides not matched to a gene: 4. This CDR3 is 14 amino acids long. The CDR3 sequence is CASSLRAGGLEQFF. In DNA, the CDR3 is TGCGCCAGCAGCTTGCGAGCGGGAGGGCTTGAGCAGTTCTTC. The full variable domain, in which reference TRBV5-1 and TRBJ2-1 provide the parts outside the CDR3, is KAGVTQTPRYLIKTRGQQVTLSCSPISGHRSVSWYQQTPGQGLQFLFEYFSETQRNKGNFPGRFSGRQFSNSRSEMNVSTLELGDSALYLCASSLRAGGLEQFFGPGTRLTVL.

The CDR3 reads CASSQALGSFYEQYF. In nucleotides, the CDR3 is TGTGCCAGCAGCCAAGCGTTAGGATCGTTCTACGAGCAGTACTTC. V usage is TRBV4-2 and J usage is TRBJ2-7; D not certain. The CDR3 is 15 residues long. Germline values: CDR1 LGHNA, CDR2 YNFKEQ. V gave up 1 base and J gave up 3 bases, with 13 bases separating them.

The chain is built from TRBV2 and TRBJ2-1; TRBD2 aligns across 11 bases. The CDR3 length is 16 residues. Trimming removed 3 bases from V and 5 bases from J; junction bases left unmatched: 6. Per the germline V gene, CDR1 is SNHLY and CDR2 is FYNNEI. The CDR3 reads CASSDSLAGGHNEQFF. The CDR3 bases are TGTGCCAGCAGTGATTCCCTAGCGGGGGGCCACAATGAGCAGTTCTTC.

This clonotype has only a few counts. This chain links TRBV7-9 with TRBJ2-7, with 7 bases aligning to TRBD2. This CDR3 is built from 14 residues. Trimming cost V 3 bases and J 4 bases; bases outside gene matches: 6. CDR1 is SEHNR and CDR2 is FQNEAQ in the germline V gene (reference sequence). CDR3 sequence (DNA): TGTGCCAGCAGCTTCGCGGGAGCGTATTACGAGCAGTACTTC. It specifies CASSFAGAYYEQYF.